Below, 19 T cell receptor beta chains from the same sample are listed, as sequenced in a study of blood T cells in healthy people across ages. A J-beta primer mix and a sample-barcoded 5' primer were used in a second PCR of about 7 to 12 cycles. Each CDR3 protein is one row after TCRdb ran MiXCR on the 5' RACE reads. The table records roughly 800,000 distinct CDR3 sequences, about 25% of them present only once. These same data were also listed under a study on T cells of mothers and their children.

Sequencing was carried out using blood. Source of these receptors: a boy aged 5-17 years in good health.

This clonotype appeared once. The chain couples TRBV19 to TRBJ2-5; possible D gene TRBD2, 6 bases. Trimming pared 3 bases from V and 3 bases from J, leaving 8 bases between. The length of the CDR3 is 13 residues. Germline V gives CDR1 LNHDA, CDR2 SQIVND (reference sequence). The CDR3 DNA follows: TGTGCCAGTAGTATGGGCGGGGAAGAGACCCAGTACTTC. It encodes CASSMGGEETQYF.

The V gene is TRBV4-1, the J gene TRBJ2-1, with 7 bases identical to TRBD2. The germline V gene encodes CDR1 MGHRA and CDR2 YSYEKL. V lost 3 bases to trimming and J lost 1 base; unmatched junction nucleotides: 3. The CDR3 extends over 15 amino acids. In DNA form, the CDR3 reads TGCGCCAGCAGCCATGGGAGGGTTTCCTACAATGAGCAGTTCTTC. Its protein product is CASSHGRVSYNEQFF.

This clonotype was picked up a small number of times. This chain links TRBV12-3 or TRBV12-4 with TRBJ2-5, with 9 bases that match TRBD1. CDR3 length: 16 residues. The trim removed 6 bases at V and 5 bases at J, leaving 13 bases unmatched. This CDR3 is CASSFGWGQGGETQYF. The CDR3 region has the DNA TGTGCCAGCAGCTTCGGTTGGGGACAGGGAGGGGAGACCCAGTACTTC.

The rearrangement uses TRBV28 and TRBJ2-5; possible D gene TRBD2, 5 bases. V shed 10 bases and J shed 7 bases, with 19 bases lying between them. The germline V gene has CDR1 MDHEN and CDR2 SYDVKM. The CDR3 has 13 amino acids. DNA for the CDR3: TGTGCCACTTTACGAGGGCTTGGGGTGACCCAGTACTTC. It yields the protein CATLRGLGVTQYF.

The sample holds a few counts of this clonotype. The chain couples TRBV20-1 to TRBJ2-7, with TRBD1 as a possible D gene (6 bases). The ends were cut back, 0 bases at V and 6 bases at J, with 21 bases in the middle. CDR1 and CDR2 (germline): DFQATT, SNEGSKA (reference sequence). The CDR3 is 16 residues long. The CDR3 region is CSARDPAQGRIFEQYF. CDR3 nucleotide sequence: TGCAGTGCTAGAGATCCGGCGCAGGGGCGCATATTCGAGCAGTACTTC.

This clonotype turned up a few times. V and J are TRBV4-3 and TRBJ2-3; TRBD2 might be the D (6 bases). V lost 1 base, J lost 0 bases, and 14 bases lay in between. Germline lookup yields CDR1 LGHNA and CDR2 YSLEER. CDR3 size: 17 residues. The CDR3 DNA sequence: TGCGCCAGCAGCCAAGGCGGGGCGGACCCTAGCACAGATACGCAGTATTTT. Amino acid sequence: CASSQGGADPSTDTQYF.

This clonotype was picked up a small number of times. The chain carries TRBV28 and TRBJ2-5; 8 bases agree with TRBD1. V shed 3 bases and J 4 bases; nucleotides not matched to a gene: 7. The CDR3 is made up of 15 amino acids. Looked up from germline, CDR1 is MDHEN and CDR2 is SYDVKM. The CDR3 DNA is TGTGCCAGCAGTTTGGCAGGGGGCCAGATAGAGACCCAGTACTTC. Amino acid sequence: CASSLAGGQIETQYF. The variable domain in full, completed from reference TRBV28 and TRBJ2-5, reads DVKVTQSSRYLVKRTGEKVFLECVQDMDHENMFWYRQDPGLGLRLIYFSYDVKMKEKGDIPEGYSVSREKKERFSLILESASTNQTSMYLCASSLAGGQIETQYFGPGTRLLVL.

This clonotype occurred a few times. The chain combines TRBV7-9 with TRBJ2-1; possibly TRBD2 for D (7 bases). This CDR3 has 13 residues. Deletions cut 4 bases from V and 16 bases from J, with 20 bases between. Germline loops: CDR1 SEHNR, CDR2 FQNEAQ (reference sequence). DNA of the CDR3: TGTGCCAGCAGCTCGCCCCCTGCGGGGGCCTCTTTCTTC. This sequence encodes CASSSPPAGASFF.

This CDR3 reads CASSPRDRGTTEAFF. The CDR3 region has the DNA TGTGCCAGCAGCCCTCGGGACAGGGGGACCACTGAAGCTTTCTTT. V and J are TRBV13 and TRBJ1-1, with TRBD1 identical over 11 bases. V lost 5 bases and J lost 4; bases outside the gene matches: 6. This CDR3 comprises 15 residues. Per the germline V gene, CDR1 is PRHDT and CDR2 is FYEKMQ (reference sequence).

V gene TRBV21-1 combines with J gene TRBJ2-5; whether TRBD1, the table's D call, matches the DNA was not checked. TRBV21-1 is designated a pseudogene. This CDR3 has 18 amino acids. CDR3 sequence: CASSKAIPDGGAGETQYF. The CDR3 bases are TGTGCCAGCAGCAAAGCAATCCCGGACGGGGGCGCGGGGGAGACCCAGTACTTC.

This clonotype was counted between two and nine times. J is TRBJ2-4 and V is TRBV28, with D maybe TRBD1 (6 bases). Germline loops: CDR1 MDHEN, CDR2 SYDVKM. V lost 4 bases to trimming and J lost 6 bases, with 13 bases between them. The CDR3 totals 14 residues. The DNA of the CDR3 is TGTGCCAGCAGTTGGGCAGGGGTGGGAAACATTCAGTACTTC. Its translation is CASSWAGVGNIQYF.

This clonotype was counted only a few times. The V gene is TRBV27, the J gene TRBJ2-2; TRBD2 matches at 9 bases. The CDR3 is made up of 18 amino acids. Trimming cost V 7 bases and J 3 bases; bases outside gene matches: 15. Germline V gene data show CDR1 as MNHEY and CDR2 as SMNVEV (reference sequence). CDR3 coding DNA: TGTGCCAGCAATTTGCTTGGTAGCGGGAGTTCGTACACCGGGGAGCTGTTTTTT. Amino acid sequence: CASNLLGSGSSYTGELFF.

The chain recombines TRBV7-2 with TRBJ2-5; 9 bases are a match to TRBD2. The CDR3 length is 16 residues. Germline V lookup: CDR1 SGHTA, CDR2 FQGNSA. V trimming: 3 bases; J trimming: 1 base; junction bases outside the gene matches: 6. CDR3 coding DNA: TGTGCCAGCAGCTTTCCCGAGACTAGCGGCCAAGAGACCCAGTACTTC. Translation gives CASSFPETSGQETQYF.

This clonotype was counted a few times. The gene calls are TRBV12-3 or TRBV12-4 and TRBJ1-1, with D uncertain. The V end was cut by 2 bases, the J end by 1 base, with 17 bases between. This CDR3 is built from 17 residues. The CDR3 DNA follows: TGTGCCAGCAGTTTATCGAGTCGGCAGTTTGGGAACACTGAAGCTTTCTTT. Protein: CASSLSSRQFGNTEAFF.

The gene calls are TRBV12-3 or TRBV12-4 and TRBJ2-3, with 9 positions matching TRBD2. This CDR3 is built from 16 residues. The V and J ends lost 5 bases and 1 base, in that order; junction bases with no gene match: 7. The CDR3, as DNA: TGTGCCAGCAGTGGCCTGGCGGGAGGGTGCACAGATACGCAGTATTTT. It yields the protein CASSGLAGGCTDTQYF.

In this sample, this clonotype turned up a few times. Germline is not matched at one junction end, which may reflect a read error. The chain is built from TRBV7-9 and TRBJ1-4; 8 bases fit TRBD1. Germline loops: CDR1 SEHNR, CDR2 FQNEAQ (reference sequence). The CDR3 is 15 residues long. The chain's CDR3 is CASSMQGAGGEELFF. The CDR3 nucleotides read TGTGCCAGCAGCATGCAGGGGGCGGGTGGTGAAGAACTGTTTTTT.

There are a few counts of this clonotype. V and J are TRBV7-2 and TRBJ2-7, with TRBD1 identical over 8 bases. The V gene's germline CDR1 is SGHTA and CDR2 FQGNSA. V lost 5 bases and J lost 5; bases outside the gene matches: 5. The CDR3 covers 13 residues. CDR3 DNA sequence: TGTGCCAGCAGCAGACTGGACAGGGACGAGCAGTACTTC. Protein: CASSRLDRDEQYF.

Only a few counts were recorded for this clonotype. This rearrangement joins TRBV20-1 to TRBJ2-5; D is perhaps TRBD2 (5 bases). The ends were cut back, 4 bases at V and 11 bases at J, with 20 bases in the middle. The germline V gene has CDR1 DFQATT and CDR2 SNEGSKA (reference sequence). CDR3 length equals 13 residues. For the CDR3, the DNA is TGCAGTGCTACGGGCGCGGGTAGTGGGGAGCAGTACTTC. It specifies CSATGAGSGEQYF.

This clonotype was recorded a few times. The CDR3 loop reads CASSPGGYGKLFF. CDR3 sequence (DNA): TGTGCCAGCAGTCCAGGGGGTTACGGAAAACTGTTTTTT. The V and J genes are TRBV12-3 or TRBV12-4 and TRBJ1-4, with 7 bases identical to TRBD1. The V segment lost 5 bases and the J segment 10 bases; nucleotides outside the gene matches: 7. This CDR3 comprises 13 residues.